This passage covers 24 T cell receptor beta chains from one sample sequenced in a study of cytomegalovirus exposure and HLA in healthy donors. Primers for the PCR totalled 60 Vbeta and 13 Jbeta. Profiled with immunoSEQ multiplex PCR; TCRdb holds only in-frame clones, not every one. Of about 31,000 clones listed, roughly 60% are singletons. The sample comprised PBMCs. The receptor set was obtained from a man between 50 and 59 years old in good health and CMV-seropositive.

The V gene is TRBV2, the J gene TRBJ2-1, with 14 bases that match TRBD2. Germline CDR1 reads SNHLY; CDR2 reads FYNNEI. The CDR3 is 15 residues long. V trimming: 6 bases; J trimming: 9 bases; junction bases outside the gene matches: 7. The CDR3 is CASRPGLAGVTEQFF. The DNA of the CDR3 is TGTGCCAGCAGGCCGGGACTAGCGGGAGTAACTGAGCAGTTCTTC.

The rearrangement joins TRBV28 to TRBJ2-1; 8 positions match TRBD2. The CDR3 runs 14 residues. Trimming removed 6 bases from V and 6 bases from J; junction bases left unmatched: 7. CDR1 is MDHEN and CDR2 is SYDVKM in the germline V gene. The CDR3 sequence: CASRLAEAVNEQFF. The CDR3 DNA follows: TGTGCCAGCAGACTAGCGGAGGCGGTCAATGAGCAGTTCTTC.

This clone showed up just a few times. The chain uses TRBV6-6 and TRBJ2-7; TRBD1 aligns across 9 bases. The CDR3 has 15 amino acids. Germline loops: CDR1 MNHNY, CDR2 SVGAGI (reference sequence). V lost 5 bases to trimming and J lost 4 bases; unmatched junction nucleotides: 9. CDR3 nucleotides: TGTGCCAGCAGTCTCACAACAGGGGGCGTGTACGAGCAGTACTTC. Protein product: CASSLTTGGVYEQYF.

The rearrangement uses TRBV7-2 and TRBJ2-7; tentatively, D is TRBD1 (6 bases). Trimming left V 6 bases short and J 3 bases short, with 15 bases between. The CDR3 is 14 amino acids. CDR1 and CDR2 from the germline V gene are SGHTA and FQGNSA. The CDR3 nucleotides read TGTGCCAGCAGAAGCGACAGGACGGGCTACGAGCAGTACTTC. The encoded protein is CASRSDRTGYEQYF.

There are a few counts of this clone. The chain couples TRBV7-9 to TRBJ2-1; TRBD2 aligns across 13 bases. This CDR3 has 15 residues. V trimming: 6 bases; J trimming: 8 bases; junction bases outside the gene matches: 7. The germline V gene has CDR1 SEHNR and CDR2 FQNEAQ (reference sequence). The CDR3 loop is CASSFRTSGRDEQFF. CDR3 DNA sequence: TGTGCCAGCAGTTTCAGAACTAGCGGGAGGGATGAGCAGTTCTTC.

This clone was recorded once. The chain joins TRBV6-5 to TRBJ2-7; D may be TRBD2 (6 bases). Germline-derived CDR1 and CDR2 are MNHEY and SVGAGI. The V and J ends lost 7 bases and 6 bases respectively, with 13 bases between them. The CDR3 covers 12 residues. The CDR3 loop is CASNRREGEQYF. In DNA form, the CDR3 reads TGTGCCAGCAACAGGAGGGAAGGCGAGCAGTACTTC.

This chain connects TRBV7-9 to TRBJ2-7, with 13 bases lining up with TRBD2. The germline V gene has CDR1 SEHNR and CDR2 FQNEAQ (reference sequence). V was clipped by 5 bases and J by 4 bases; unmatched bases: 5. This CDR3 is 15 amino acids long. The CDR3 spells CASSRGLAGLYEQYF. The CDR3 nucleotides read TGTGCCAGCAGCCGGGGACTAGCGGGACTATACGAGCAGTACTTC.

This rearrangement joins TRBV2 to TRBJ2-7; 9 nucleotides match TRBD1. This CDR3 has 14 amino acids. The germline gives CDR1 SNHLY, CDR2 FYNNEI. Trimming at V came to 1 base and at J to 6 bases, leaving 4 bases not matched to a gene. CDR3 nucleotides: TGTGCCAGCAGTGAAGAACAGGGGGCCGCCGAGCAGTACTTC. It codes for CASSEEQGAAEQYF.

The rearrangement uses TRBV7-6 and TRBJ1-6; D is perhaps TRBD1 (6 bases). This CDR3 is built from 14 residues. The V end lost 2 bases, the J end lost 5 bases, and 7 bases lay between the germline ends. CDR1 and CDR2 from the germline V gene are SGHVS and FNYEAQ. CDR3: CASSLSGDNSPLHF. For the CDR3, the DNA is TGTGCCAGCAGCTTATCAGGGGATAATTCACCCCTCCACTTT.

This clone showed up just a few times. The chain combines TRBV28 with TRBJ2-1; D is possibly TRBD2 (5 bases). CDR1 is MDHEN, CDR2 SYDVKM, per germline. The ends were cut back, 7 bases at V and 9 bases at J, with 7 bases in the middle. This CDR3 contains 10 residues. The CDR3 DNA sequence: TGTGCCAGCAATGGAGGTGAGCAGTTCTTC. It yields the protein CASNGGEQFF.

The chain employs TRBV29-1 and TRBJ2-3; D is ambiguous. Germline loops: CDR1 SQVTM, CDR2 ANQGSEA. CDR3 length: 13 residues. V was cut by 4 bases and J by 2 bases, with 10 bases left in between. The CDR3 DNA sequence: TGCAGCGTTGCAAGAGCCTCCACAGATACGCAGTATTTT. This codes for CSVARASTDTQYF.

The V gene is TRBV5-1, the J gene TRBJ2-1; no definite D call. Between the trimmed V and J ends, which lost 2 bases and 4 bases, there was a span of 7 bases. The CDR3 spans 13 residues. The germline gives CDR1 SGHRS, CDR2 YFSETQ. The CDR3 DNA is TGCGCCAGCAGCTTCCCCGGGTACAATGAGCAGTTCTTC. It encodes CASSFPGYNEQFF.

This clone appeared a few times. The gene calls are TRBV2 and TRBJ2-5; 8 bases agree with TRBD1. Losses at the gene ends were 7 bases for V and 3 bases for J; bases not matched to a gene: 4. This CDR3 spans 13 amino acids. Germline V gene data show CDR1 as SNHLY and CDR2 as FYNNEI. As DNA, the CDR3 is TGTGCCAGCAACTTACAGGGGGAAGAGACCCAGTACTTC. Its protein product is CASNLQGEETQYF.

The J gene is TRBJ2-3, the V gene TRBV29-1, with no clear D. Germline V gives CDR1 SQVTM, CDR2 ANQGSEA. The CDR3 totals 15 residues. V lost 0 bases to trimming and J lost 0 bases, with 10 bases between them. The CDR3: CSVEDTIRSTDTQYF. In nucleotides, the CDR3 is TGCAGCGTTGAAGACACTATCCGAAGCACAGATACGCAGTATTTT.

This rearrangement joins TRBV6-1 to TRBJ2-1, with 10 bases fitting TRBD2. The CDR3 extends over 15 amino acids. Germline V lookup: CDR1 MNHNS, CDR2 SASEGT. V was clipped by 6 bases and J by 4 bases; unmatched bases: 6. As DNA, the CDR3 is TGTGCCAGCAGGGACTGGACTAGCGGATACAATGAGCAGTTCTTC. Protein product: CASRDWTSGYNEQFF.

The chain has TRBV5-1 and TRBJ2-7, with D uncertain. Germline V gives CDR1 SGHRS, CDR2 YFSETQ. CDR3 size: 13 residues. Trimming took 0 bases from V and 3 from J, leaving 7 bases between them. CDR3 bases: TGCGCCAGCAGCTTGGGAGAAGACTACGAGCAGTACTTC. Amino acids: CASSLGEDYEQYF.

V and J are TRBV14 and TRBJ1-2, with D possibly matching TRBD1 (5 bases). CDR3 length: 14 residues. Between the trimmed V and J ends, which lost 1 base and 8 bases, there was a span of 14 bases. Germline lookup yields CDR1 SGHDN and CDR2 FVKESK. As DNA, the CDR3 is TGTGCCAGCAGCCAAGTTGGGGCGGGGTACGGCTACACCTTC. Translating gives CASSQVGAGYGYTF.

The rearrangement links TRBV5-6 to TRBJ2-7; 11 nucleotides match TRBD2. Germline-derived CDR1 and CDR2 are SGHDT and YYEEEE. The CDR3 has 16 amino acids. Trimming removed 3 bases from V and 0 bases from J; junction bases left unmatched: 5. The CDR3, as DNA: TGTGCCAGCAGCTACTTTAGCGGGAGGGTCTCCTACGAGCAGTACTTC. The encoded protein is CASSYFSGRVSYEQYF.

The V and J genes are TRBV4-2 and TRBJ1-1; D not resolved. Germline V CDR1 and CDR2: LGHNA, YNFKEQ. This CDR3 has 18 residues. The V end was cut by 0 bases, the J end by 6 bases, with 23 bases between. The CDR3 is CASSQENGLSEVYAEAFF. The CDR3 DNA reads as TGTGCCAGCAGCCAAGAGAATGGTCTCTCGGAGGTTTACGCTGAAGCTTTCTTT.

This clone was observed a handful of times. The chain carries TRBV29-1 and TRBJ1-2; D is ambiguous. The CDR3 loop spans 12 amino acids. V gave up 1 base and J gave up 2 bases, with 5 bases separating them. Germline-derived CDR1 and CDR2 are SQVTM and ANQGSEA. The CDR3 DNA follows: TGCAGCGTTGAAGGGGAGAACTATGGCTACACCTTC. It is translated as CSVEGENYGYTF.

The chain uses TRBV2 and TRBJ2-5; 8 nucleotides match TRBD1. The CDR3 is 14 amino acids. Germline V gene data show CDR1 as SNHLY and CDR2 as FYNNEI. After removal of 4 bases from V and 4 bases from J, the junction contained 5 bases not matched to a gene. The CDR3 loop is CASSAGTGLETQYF. In nucleotides, the CDR3 is TGTGCCAGCAGTGCCGGGACAGGCTTAGAGACCCAGTACTTC.

The chain combines TRBV7-9 with TRBJ1-4; tentative D call: TRBD1 (6 bases). Trimming took 5 bases from V and 8 from J, leaving 18 bases between them. This CDR3 region has 15 residues. CDR1 is SEHNR, CDR2 FQNEAQ, per germline (reference sequence). The CDR3, as DNA: TGTGCCAGCAGCGCCCAACAGGGAAGTGGGGAAAAACTGTTTTTT. Translating gives CASSAQQGSGEKLFF.

The rearrangement joins TRBV5-6 to TRBJ2-7; the D gene is possibly TRBD2 (6 bases). There are 14 residues in the CDR3. Per germline, CDR1 SGHDT and CDR2 YYEEEE. Between the trimmed V and J ends, which lost 1 base and 3 bases, there was a span of 11 bases. CDR3 protein: CASSLSGRFYEQYF. The CDR3 nucleotides are TGTGCCAGCAGCTTGTCAGGGAGGTTCTACGAGCAGTACTTC.

The rearrangement links TRBV5-1 to TRBJ2-3; a weak D match, TRBD1 (6 bases). The CDR3 covers 14 residues. V shed 5 bases and J shed 0 bases, with 10 bases lying between them. Germline CDR1 reads SGHRS; CDR2 reads YFSETQ. CDR3 loop: CASRGTPSTDTQYF. In nucleotides, the CDR3 is TGCGCCAGCAGGGGGACACCAAGCACAGATACGCAGTATTTT.